This entry lists 27 T cell receptor beta chains sequenced from one sample in a study of T cells in Graves' hyperthyroidism and ophthalmopathy. TCR beta CDR3 regions were amplified from RNA. TCR CDR3 underwent first-round RT-PCR with the HTBI primer set. TCRdb re-derived calls from the multiplex PCR reads in MiXCR, one entry per CDR3 protein. The table has almost 600,000 distinct CDR3 sequences, roughly 13% seen once. The specimen was blood. Receptors originate from a woman in her twenties or thirties with Graves' hyperthyroidism that later progressed to Graves' ophthalmopathy.

Note on this clonotype: A much more abundant neighbour one base away suggests this may be a read error. V usage is TRBV2 and J usage is TRBJ2-7; TRBD1 matches 7 bases. The V gene's germline CDR1 is SNHLY and CDR2 FYNNEI. The CDR3 extends over 12 amino acids. Here the CDR3 DNA reads TGTGCCAGCCAGGGGGACATTTACGATCAGTACTTC. Protein: CASQGDIYDQYF. Drawing the rest from reference TRBV2 and TRBJ2-7, the complete variable domain is EPEVTQTPSHQVTQMGQEVILRCVPISNHLYFYWYRQILGQKVEFLVSFYNNEISEKSEIFDDQFSVERPDGSNFTLKIRSTKLEDSAMYFCASQGDIYDQYFGPGTRLTVT.

This clonotype was detected a few times. Lacking the conserved final phenylalanine or tryptophan, this CDR3 likely reflects a read error. The chain uses TRBV3-1 and TRBJ1-5, with 10 bases fitting TRBD1. The CDR3 consists of 15 residues. V was clipped by 4 bases and J by 2 bases; unmatched bases: 2. The germline V gene encodes CDR1 LGHDT and CDR2 YNNKEL (reference sequence). Here the CDR3 reads CASSLGTGGNQPQHC. The CDR3 region has the DNA TGTGCCAGCAGCCTCGGGACAGGGGGCAATCAGCCCCAGCATTGT.

This clonotype was seen at least ten times. The rearrangement links TRBV7-2 to TRBJ2-7; 13 bases are shared with TRBD2. V dropped 3 bases and J dropped 0; count of bases not matched to a gene: 5. The CDR3 is 17 amino acids. Germline V gene data show CDR1 as SGHTA and CDR2 as FQGNSA. CDR3 residues: CASSLGWTSGSSYEQYF. CDR3 nucleotides: TGTGCCAGCAGCTTGGGGTGGACTAGCGGGAGCTCCTACGAGCAGTACTTC.

The chain carries TRBV20-1 and TRBJ2-7, with D perhaps given as TRBD1 or TRBD2 (5 bases each). This CDR3 comprises 15 residues. Trimming left V 0 bases short and J 3 bases short, with 15 bases between. Germline V lookup: CDR1 DFQATT, CDR2 SNEGSKA (reference sequence). The CDR3: CSARDQGERSYEQYF. CDR3 DNA: TGCAGTGCTAGAGATCAGGGTGAGCGGAGCTACGAGCAGTACTTC.

The chain combines TRBV6-2 or TRBV6-3 with TRBJ2-7; 7 nucleotides agree with TRBD2. There are 15 residues in the CDR3. Germline CDR1 is MNHEY and CDR2 is SVGEGT. The V segment lost 8 bases and the J segment 5 bases; nucleotides outside the gene matches: 15. The CDR3 DNA sequence: TGTGCCAGCCGCGCGCGGGAGAAAGGTTTGGACGAGCAGTACTTC. Protein product: CASRAREKGLDEQYF.

The V and J genes are TRBV15 and TRBJ2-3; TRBD1 aligns across 8 bases. Trimming removed 1 base from V and 2 bases from J; junction bases left unmatched: 5. CDR3 length: 16 residues. Germline assignment: CDR1 LNHNV and CDR2 YYDKDF (reference sequence). This CDR3 is CATSRAGTGYTDTQYF. DNA of the CDR3: TGTGCCACCAGCAGAGCCGGGACAGGATACACAGATACGCAGTATTTT.

This clonotype appeared many times. The genes are TRBV7-2 and TRBJ2-1; D call uncertain. The ends were cut back, 2 bases at V and 0 bases at J, with 8 bases in the middle. Germline CDR1 is SGHTA and CDR2 is FQGNSA. This CDR3 contains 15 residues. This CDR3 reads CASSLTGASYNEQFF. The CDR3 DNA reads as TGTGCCAGCAGCTTAACGGGTGCCTCCTACAATGAGCAGTTCTTC.

This sequence joins TRBV28 and TRBJ1-5; D gene uncertain. The CDR3 spans 13 residues. Germline lookup yields CDR1 MDHEN and CDR2 SYDVKM. The germline V and J ends were trimmed by 6 bases and 5 bases, with 11 bases remaining between them. CDR3 in amino acids: CASRNQLDQPQHF. The DNA for the CDR3 is TGTGCCAGCAGAAATCAGCTAGATCAGCCCCAGCATTTT. Together with reference TRBV28 and TRBJ1-5, the CDR3 gives the full variable domain: DVKVTQSSRYLVKRTGEKVFLECVQDMDHENMFWYRQDPGLGLRLIYFSYDVKMKEKGDIPEGYSVSREKKERFSLILESASTNQTSMYLCASRNQLDQPQHFGDGTRLSIL.

This clonotype was counted a few times. V is TRBV6-1 and J is TRBJ1-5; 7 nucleotides line up with TRBD1. Germline V gene data show CDR1 as MNHNS and CDR2 as SASEGT. V lost 5 bases, J lost 0 bases, and 10 bases stayed unmatched. The CDR3 covers 17 residues. Here the CDR3 reads CASSSPGGGNSNQPQHF. The CDR3, as DNA: TGTGCCAGCAGTAGCCCAGGGGGAGGTAATAGCAATCAGCCCCAGCATTTT.

J is TRBJ2-1 and V is TRBV4-2, with TRBD2 identical over 9 bases. CDR1 is LGHNA, CDR2 YNFKEQ, per germline. The CDR3 totals 17 residues. With 2 bases clipped from V and 3 bases from J, the junction kept 8 bases outside the gene matches. CDR3 amino acids: CASSQTAGTSNYNEQFF. DNA of the CDR3: TGTGCCAGCAGCCAAACCGCCGGGACTAGCAACTACAATGAGCAGTTCTTC.

This clonotype has at least ten counts. This chain joins TRBV2 and TRBJ1-3; tentative D call: TRBD1 (6 bases). Per the germline V gene, CDR1 is SNHLY and CDR2 is FYNNEI. The CDR3 spans 13 residues. V was trimmed by 6 bases and J by 3 bases, leaving 9 bases between them. The DNA for the CDR3 is TGTGCCAGCAGACGGGACATTGGAAACACCATATATTTT. It encodes CASRRDIGNTIYF.

This clonotype was counted many times. This rearrangement joins TRBV12-3 or TRBV12-4 to TRBJ2-7; no reliable D call. V was clipped by 5 bases and J by 7 bases, with 9 bases between them. This CDR3 spans 11 amino acids. CDR3 amino acids: CASSQRLEQYF. As DNA, the CDR3 is TGTGCCAGCAGTCAAAGGTTGGAGCAGTACTTC.

This clonotype was recorded at least ten times. The chain carries TRBV4-1 and TRBJ1-2; D gene uncertain. V was cut by 0 bases and J by 4 bases, with 12 bases left in between. The germline V gene has CDR1 MGHRA and CDR2 YSYEKL. The CDR3 has 15 amino acids. The CDR3 region has the DNA TGCGCCAGCAGCCAAGAGCCACTTCCCGCCTATGGCTACACCTTC. Protein product: CASSQEPLPAYGYTF.

This clonotype was detected ten times or more. The chain joins TRBV2 to TRBJ2-7, with D possibly matching TRBD2 (5 bases). The CDR3 is 12 residues long. V gave up 7 bases and J gave up 4 bases, with 11 bases separating them. Germline-derived CDR1 and CDR2 are SNHLY and FYNNEI. CDR3 DNA sequence: TGTGCCAGCACTGAGGGTGGTTACGAGCAGTACTTC. Residues: CASTEGGYEQYF.

This clonotype was seen at least ten times. This rearrangement joins TRBV4-2 to TRBJ1-5; weak D call: TRBD1 (5 bases). The CDR3 extends over 15 amino acids. CDR1 and CDR2 (germline): LGHNA, YNFKEQ. The ends were cut back, 0 bases at V and 3 bases at J, with 9 bases in the middle. The CDR3 protein is CASSQESGANQPQHF. CDR3 nucleotide sequence: TGTGCCAGCAGCCAAGAATCCGGGGCCAATCAGCCCCAGCATTTT.

The table lists this clonotype with many counts. The rearrangement links TRBV27 to TRBJ1-6; no reliable D call. V lost 2 bases and J 5 bases, leaving 7 bases between the germline ends. Germline V gene sequence: CDR1 MNHEY, CDR2 SMNVEV (reference sequence). The CDR3 has 14 residues. The CDR3 loop is CASSLGRNNSPLHF. For the CDR3, the DNA is TGTGCCAGCAGTTTAGGACGGAATAATTCACCCCTCCACTTT.

This clonotype was seen ten or more times. The chain has TRBV7-9 and TRBJ2-2; D may be TRBD1 (6 bases). CDR1 and CDR2 from the germline V gene are SEHNR and FQNEAQ (reference sequence). V was shortened by 4 bases and J by 3 bases, with 15 bases between the two germline ends. The CDR3 is 16 amino acids. As DNA, the CDR3 is TGTGCCAGCAGCTCAATCCAGGACAGATACACCGGGGAGCTGTTTTTT. It is translated as CASSSIQDRYTGELFF.

This clonotype appeared many times. The genes are TRBV7-9 and TRBJ1-1, with 7 bases that match TRBD1. The CDR3 is 16 amino acids. Trimming cost V 6 bases and J 1 base; bases outside gene matches: 11. The germline V gene encodes CDR1 SEHNR and CDR2 FQNEAQ (reference sequence). Written as DNA, the CDR3 is TGTGCCAGCAGGCGAAAGCAGACAGGGCAGAACACTGAAGCTTTCTTT. This sequence encodes CASRRKQTGQNTEAFF.

This clonotype was observed many times. The rearrangement joins TRBV5-6 to TRBJ2-7, with no clear D. Per germline, CDR1 SGHDT and CDR2 YYEEEE. This CDR3 has 12 residues. Trimming took off 2 bases at V and 2 bases at J, with 5 bases between the two ends. CDR3 nucleotide sequence: TGTGCCAGCAGCTTTGCCACCTACGAGCAGTACTTC. Translated, it gives CASSFATYEQYF. Drawing the rest from reference TRBV5-6 and TRBJ2-7, the complete variable domain is DAGVTQSPTHLIKTRGQQVTLRCSPKSGHDTVSWYQQALGQGPQFIFQYYEEEERQRGNFPDRFSGHQFPNYSSELNVNALLLGDSALYLCASSFATYEQYFGPGTRLTVT.

This clonotype was observed many times. The chain has TRBV10-3 and TRBJ1-1; 7 nucleotides match TRBD1. Germline trimming cut 9 bases from V and 1 base from J; bases unmatched to any gene: 2. CDR1 ENHRY and CDR2 SYGVKD come from the germline V gene. This CDR3 is built from 12 residues. The CDR3 loop reads CAIGTANTEAFF. In DNA, the CDR3 is TGTGCCATAGGGACAGCGAACACTGAAGCTTTCTTT.

This clonotype was recorded at least ten times. The chain combines TRBV20-1 with TRBJ2-7; D is possibly TRBD2 (5 bases). The CDR3 has 15 residues. Trimming removed 1 base at V and 1 base at J, with 14 bases between. The V gene's germline CDR1 is DFQATT and CDR2 SNEGSKA (reference sequence). The CDR3 coding sequence is TGCAGTGCTAGAGTTAGCGAGAAGATGTCCTACGAGCAGTACTTC. This translates into CSARVSEKMSYEQYF.

This clonotype was detected ten times or more. The chain uses TRBV7-2 and TRBJ1-1; 9 bases are a match to TRBD1. Trimming cost V 6 bases and J 4 bases; bases outside gene matches: 6. The germline CDR1 and CDR2 sequences are SGHTA and FQGNSA. The CDR3 totals 14 residues. CDR3 sequence (DNA): TGTGCCAGCAGTCGGGACAGGGCTGGCACTGAAGCTTTCTTT. Its protein product is CASSRDRAGTEAFF. The entire variable domain, with the rest obtained from reference TRBV7-2 and TRBJ1-1, is as follows: GAGVSQSPSNKVTEKGKDVELRCDPISGHTALYWYRQSLGQGLEFLIYFQGNSAPDKSGLPSDRFSAERTGGSVSTLTIQRTQQEDSAVYLCASSRDRAGTEAFFGQGTRLTVV.

This clonotype was seen a handful of times. The chain combines TRBV27 with TRBJ2-2; the match to TRBD1 covers 7 bases. CDR1 MNHEY and CDR2 SMNVEV come from the germline V gene (reference sequence). The CDR3 consists of 16 residues. V dropped 2 bases and J dropped 3; count of bases not matched to a gene: 6. The DNA for the CDR3 is TGTGCCAGCAGTTTACTGAGGGGGCGGGACACCGGGGAGCTGTTTTTT. Translating it yields CASSLLRGRDTGELFF.

Ten or more counts support this clonotype. The rearrangement joins TRBV29-1 to TRBJ1-1; D uncertain. The CDR3 has 11 residues. Germline V CDR1 and CDR2: SQVTM, ANQGSEA. The ends were cut back, 3 bases at V and 5 bases at J, with 7 bases in the middle. The CDR3 DNA sequence: TGCAGCGTTGATGGAAGTACTGAAGCTTTCTTT. This codes for CSVDGSTEAFF.

The chain carries TRBV11-2 and TRBJ2-3; D gene uncertain. This CDR3 region has 14 residues. The V end lost 3 bases, the J end lost 1 base, and 8 bases lay between the germline ends. Germline CDR1 is SGHAT and CDR2 is FQNNGV. CDR3 amino acids: CASSLNIGTDTQYF. The DNA for the CDR3 is TGTGCCAGCAGCTTGAATATTGGCACAGATACGCAGTATTTT.

Ten or more counts support this clonotype. The chain uses TRBV20-1 and TRBJ2-3, with TRBD2 matching over 7 bases. J gave up 4 bases and V 5 bases, and 0 bases lay outside the gene matches. Germline V gene sequence: CDR1 DFQATT, CDR2 SNEGSKA (reference sequence). The CDR3 consists of 11 residues. DNA for the CDR3: TGCAGTGCTGGGGGGGCAGATACGCAGTATTTT. This encodes CSAGGADTQYF.

This clonotype appeared many times. The chain has TRBV28 and TRBJ2-7; perhaps TRBD2 as D (5 bases). Germline V gene lookup returns CDR1 MDHEN and CDR2 SYDVKM. Between the trimmed V and J ends, which lost 6 bases and 3 bases, there was a span of 9 bases. The CDR3 has 12 amino acids. The CDR3 DNA reads as TGTGCCAGCAGCACGGGGTACTACGAGCAGTACTTC. The encoded protein is CASSTGYYEQYF.